This T cell receptor (beta chain) was identified during a study of OX40 agonist ivuxolimab in advanced cancers. About the study: Partial response was recorded in three patients: one hepatocellular carcinoma and two cutaneous melanoma cases.

A remark on this clone: What it recognizes is unknown.

Study-level points and caveats: Both blood CD4+ and CD8+ T cells showed clonal growth by week 6 at 0.1 to 3.0 mg/kg.

Germline V gene sequence: CDR1 SGHNT, CDR2 YYREEE (reference sequence). The CDR3 spans 16 residues. V shed 0 bases and J shed 1 base, with 11 bases lying between them. Sequenced by immunoSEQ multiplex PCR; TCRdb stores in-frame clones only, minus some. The sample carries 60,000 to 70,000 clones, just over 85% recorded once. The gene calls are TRBV5-4 and TRBJ2-1; perhaps TRBD1 as D (6 bases). Sequenced here: CD4+ or CD8+ T cells sorted from blood, sampled in a trial of the OX40 agonist ivuxolimab. The receptor comes from an adult with an advanced solid tumor such as melanoma, head and neck, liver or kidney cancer. The CDR3 loop reads CASSLDRAVSYNEQFF. The DNA of the CDR3 is TGTGCCAGCAGCTTGGACAGGGCCGTGTCCTACAATGAGCAGTTCTTC.